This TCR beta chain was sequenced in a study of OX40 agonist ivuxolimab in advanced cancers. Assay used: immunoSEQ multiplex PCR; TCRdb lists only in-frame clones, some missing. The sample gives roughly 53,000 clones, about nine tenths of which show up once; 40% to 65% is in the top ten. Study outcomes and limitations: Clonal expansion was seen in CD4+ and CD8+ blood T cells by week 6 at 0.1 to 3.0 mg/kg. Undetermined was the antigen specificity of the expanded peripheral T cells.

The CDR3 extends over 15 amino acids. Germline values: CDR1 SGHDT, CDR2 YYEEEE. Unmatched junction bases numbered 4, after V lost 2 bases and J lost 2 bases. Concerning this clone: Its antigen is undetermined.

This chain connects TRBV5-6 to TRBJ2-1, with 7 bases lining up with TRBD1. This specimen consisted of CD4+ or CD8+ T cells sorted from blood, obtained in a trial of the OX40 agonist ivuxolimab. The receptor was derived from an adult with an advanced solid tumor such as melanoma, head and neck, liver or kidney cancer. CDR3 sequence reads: CASSFWDRPYNEQFF. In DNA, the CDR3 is TGTGCCAGCAGCTTCTGGGACAGACCCTACAATGAGCAGTTCTTC.